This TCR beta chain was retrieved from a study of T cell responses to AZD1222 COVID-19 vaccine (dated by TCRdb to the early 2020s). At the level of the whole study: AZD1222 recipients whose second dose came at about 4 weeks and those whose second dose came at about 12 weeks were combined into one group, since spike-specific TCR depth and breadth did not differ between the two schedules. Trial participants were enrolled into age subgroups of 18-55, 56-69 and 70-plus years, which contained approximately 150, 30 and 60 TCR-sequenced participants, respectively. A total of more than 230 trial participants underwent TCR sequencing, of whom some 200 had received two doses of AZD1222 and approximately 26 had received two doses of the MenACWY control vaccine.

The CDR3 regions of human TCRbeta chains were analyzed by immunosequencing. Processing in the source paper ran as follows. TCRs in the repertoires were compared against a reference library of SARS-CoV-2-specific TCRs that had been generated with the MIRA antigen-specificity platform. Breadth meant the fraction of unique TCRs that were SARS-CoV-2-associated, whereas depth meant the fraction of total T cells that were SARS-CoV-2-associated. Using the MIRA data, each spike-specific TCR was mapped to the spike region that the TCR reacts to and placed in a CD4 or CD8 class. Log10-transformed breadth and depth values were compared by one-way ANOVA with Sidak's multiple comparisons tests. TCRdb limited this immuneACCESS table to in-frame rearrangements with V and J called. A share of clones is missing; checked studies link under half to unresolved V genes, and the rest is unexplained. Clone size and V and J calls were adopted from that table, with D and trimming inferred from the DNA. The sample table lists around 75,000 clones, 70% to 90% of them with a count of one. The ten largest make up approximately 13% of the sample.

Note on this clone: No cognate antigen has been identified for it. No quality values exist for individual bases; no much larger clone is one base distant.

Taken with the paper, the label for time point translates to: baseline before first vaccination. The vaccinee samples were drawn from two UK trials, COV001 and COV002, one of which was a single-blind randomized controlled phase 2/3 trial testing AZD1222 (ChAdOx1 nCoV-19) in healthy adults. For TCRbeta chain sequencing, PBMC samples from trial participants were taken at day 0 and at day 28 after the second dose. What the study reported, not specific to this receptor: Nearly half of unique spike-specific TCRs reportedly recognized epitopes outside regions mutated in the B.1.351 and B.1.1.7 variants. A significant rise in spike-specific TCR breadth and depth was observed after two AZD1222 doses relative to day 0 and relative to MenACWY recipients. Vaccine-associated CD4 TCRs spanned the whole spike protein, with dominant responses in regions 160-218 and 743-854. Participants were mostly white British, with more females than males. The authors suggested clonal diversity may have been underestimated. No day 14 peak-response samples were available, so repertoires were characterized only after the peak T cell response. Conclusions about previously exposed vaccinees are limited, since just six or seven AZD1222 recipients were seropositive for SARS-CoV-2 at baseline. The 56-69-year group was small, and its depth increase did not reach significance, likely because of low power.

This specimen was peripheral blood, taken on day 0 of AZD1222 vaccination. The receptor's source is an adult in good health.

At the DNA level, the sequence is TGTGCCAGCAGTTACAGGGCAGGGGGCGAGAACACCATATATTTT. Translated, it reads CASSYRAGGENTIYF. The rearrangement combines TRBV6-6 with TRBJ1-3; 8 nucleotides in the junction match TRBD1. Measured from the cysteine to the phenylalanine, the CDR3 is 15 residues long. Only the CDR3 portion is preserved as DNA: 45 bases, with reading frame beginning at the first base. The junction shows trimming of 2 bases on V and 7 bases on J, and the gene matches do not reach 7 bases of it. The germline V gene encodes CDR1 MNHNY and CDR2 SVGAGI (reference sequence).